This T cell receptor (beta chain) was captured by sequencing in a study of cytomegalovirus exposure and HLA in healthy donors. Study-wide results and limits: The authors enumerated 150 to 200 TCR beta chains as linked to cytomegalovirus. Most TCR sequences were uncommon, yet certain public TCRs appeared in many donors. The classifier was said to identify cytomegalovirus status with high specificity and sensitivity.

CDR1 is SEHNR, CDR2 FQNEAQ, per germline (reference sequence). The CDR3 totals 12 residues. Trimming took 4 bases from V and 8 from J, leaving 9 bases between them. Separate from the approximately 700-subject first cohort was the approximately 120-subject validation cohort, to which the donors belonged. As to this clone: The antigen remains unidentified.

Profiling relied on immunoSEQ multiplex PCR, and the TCRdb table lists in-frame clones only, not all of them. In the table there are 120,000 or so clones, 70% to 90% of which are singletons. Sequencing input: PBMCs. The rearrangement uses TRBV7-9 and TRBJ2-1; unclear D gene. This clonotype originated in a woman between 18 and 29 years old in good health and CMV-seronegative. CDR3 bases: TGTGCCAGCAGCTCTAACTCCCATGAGCAGTTCTTC. This sequence encodes CASSSNSHEQFF.